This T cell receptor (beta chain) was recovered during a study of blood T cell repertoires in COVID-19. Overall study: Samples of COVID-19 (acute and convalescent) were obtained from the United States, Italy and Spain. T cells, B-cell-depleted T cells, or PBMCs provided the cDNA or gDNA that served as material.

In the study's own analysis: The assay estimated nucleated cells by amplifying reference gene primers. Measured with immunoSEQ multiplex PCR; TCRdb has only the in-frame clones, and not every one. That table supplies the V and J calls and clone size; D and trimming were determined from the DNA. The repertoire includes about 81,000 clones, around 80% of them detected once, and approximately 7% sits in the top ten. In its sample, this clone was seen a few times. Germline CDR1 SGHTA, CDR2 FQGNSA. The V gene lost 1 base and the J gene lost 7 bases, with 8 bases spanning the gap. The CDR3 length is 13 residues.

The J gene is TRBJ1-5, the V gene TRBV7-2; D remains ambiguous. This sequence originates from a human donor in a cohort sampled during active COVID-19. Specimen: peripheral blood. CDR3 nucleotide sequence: TGTGCCAGCAGCTTAGTACATTTACAGCCCCAGCATTTT. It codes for CASSLVHLQPQHF.